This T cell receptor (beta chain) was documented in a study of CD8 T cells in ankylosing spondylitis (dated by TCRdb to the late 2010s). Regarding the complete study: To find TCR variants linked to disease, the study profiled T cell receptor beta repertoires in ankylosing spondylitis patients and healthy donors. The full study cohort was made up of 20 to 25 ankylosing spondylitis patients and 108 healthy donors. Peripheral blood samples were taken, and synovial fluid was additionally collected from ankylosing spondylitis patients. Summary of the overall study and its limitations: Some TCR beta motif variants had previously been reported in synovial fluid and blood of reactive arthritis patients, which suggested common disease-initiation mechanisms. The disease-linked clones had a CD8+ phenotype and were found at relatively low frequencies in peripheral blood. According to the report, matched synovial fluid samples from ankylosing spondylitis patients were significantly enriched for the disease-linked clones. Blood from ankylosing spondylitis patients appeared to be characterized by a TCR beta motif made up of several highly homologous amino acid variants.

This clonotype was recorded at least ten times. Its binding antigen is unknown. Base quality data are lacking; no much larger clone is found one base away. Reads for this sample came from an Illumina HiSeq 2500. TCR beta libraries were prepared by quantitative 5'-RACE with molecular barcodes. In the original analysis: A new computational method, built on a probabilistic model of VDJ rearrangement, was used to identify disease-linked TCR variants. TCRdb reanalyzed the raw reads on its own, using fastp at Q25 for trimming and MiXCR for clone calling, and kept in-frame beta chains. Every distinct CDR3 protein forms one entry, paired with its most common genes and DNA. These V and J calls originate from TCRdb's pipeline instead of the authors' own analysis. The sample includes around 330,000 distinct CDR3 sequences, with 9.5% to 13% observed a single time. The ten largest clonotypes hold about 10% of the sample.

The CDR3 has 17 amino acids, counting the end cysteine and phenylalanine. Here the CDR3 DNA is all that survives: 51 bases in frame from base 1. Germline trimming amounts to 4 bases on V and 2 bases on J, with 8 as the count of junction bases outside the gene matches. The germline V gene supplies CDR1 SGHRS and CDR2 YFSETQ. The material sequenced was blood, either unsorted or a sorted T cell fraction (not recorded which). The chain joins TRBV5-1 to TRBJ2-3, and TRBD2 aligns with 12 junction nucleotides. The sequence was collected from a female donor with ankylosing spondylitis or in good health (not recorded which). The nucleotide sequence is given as TGCGCCAGCAGCATACGACTAGCGGGGGCGATCACAGATACGCAGTATTTT. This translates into CASSIRLAGAITDTQYF. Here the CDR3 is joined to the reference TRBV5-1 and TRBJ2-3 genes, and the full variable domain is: KAGVTQTPRYLIKTRGQQVTLSCSPISGHRSVSWYQQTPGQGLQFLFEYFSETQRNKGNFPGRFSGRQFSNSRSEMNVSTLELGDSALYLCASSIRLAGAITDTQYFGPGTRLTVL.